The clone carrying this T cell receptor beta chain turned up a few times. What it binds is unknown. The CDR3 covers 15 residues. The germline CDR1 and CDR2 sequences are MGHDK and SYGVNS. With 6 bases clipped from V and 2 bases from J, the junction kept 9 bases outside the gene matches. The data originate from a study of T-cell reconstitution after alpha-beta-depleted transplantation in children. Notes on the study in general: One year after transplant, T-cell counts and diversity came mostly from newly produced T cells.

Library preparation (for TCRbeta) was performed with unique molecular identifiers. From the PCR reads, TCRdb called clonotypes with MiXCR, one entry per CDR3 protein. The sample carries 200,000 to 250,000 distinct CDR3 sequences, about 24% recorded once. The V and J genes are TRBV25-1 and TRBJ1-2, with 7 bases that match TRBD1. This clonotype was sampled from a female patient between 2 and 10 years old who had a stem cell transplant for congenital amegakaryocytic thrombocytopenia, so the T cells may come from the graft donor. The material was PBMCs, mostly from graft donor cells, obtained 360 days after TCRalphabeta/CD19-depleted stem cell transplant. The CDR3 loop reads CASRGEWGQNYGYTF. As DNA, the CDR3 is TGTGCCAGCAGAGGTGAGTGGGGACAGAACTATGGCTACACCTTC.